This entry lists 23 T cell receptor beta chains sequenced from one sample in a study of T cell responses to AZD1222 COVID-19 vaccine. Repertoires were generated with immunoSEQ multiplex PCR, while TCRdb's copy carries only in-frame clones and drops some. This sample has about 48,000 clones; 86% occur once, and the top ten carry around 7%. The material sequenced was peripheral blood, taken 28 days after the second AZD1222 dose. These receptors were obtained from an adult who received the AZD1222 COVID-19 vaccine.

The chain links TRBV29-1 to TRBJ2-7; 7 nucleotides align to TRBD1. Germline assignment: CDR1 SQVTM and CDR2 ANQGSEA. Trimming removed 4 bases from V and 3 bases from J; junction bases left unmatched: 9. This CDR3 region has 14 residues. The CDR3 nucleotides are TGCAGCGTTGTAACACAGGGGAGAGTCTACGAGCAGTACTTC. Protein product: CSVVTQGRVYEQYF.

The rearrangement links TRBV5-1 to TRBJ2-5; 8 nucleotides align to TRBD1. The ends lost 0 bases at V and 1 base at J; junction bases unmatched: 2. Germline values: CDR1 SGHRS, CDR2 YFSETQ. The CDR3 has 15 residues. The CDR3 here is CASSLEDRGQETQYF. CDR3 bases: TGCGCCAGCAGCTTGGAAGACAGGGGCCAAGAGACCCAGTACTTC.

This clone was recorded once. CDR3 residues: CASSHGTGGETQYF. CDR3 bases: TGCGCCAGCAGCCATGGGACAGGGGGGGAGACCCAGTACTTC. This chain uses TRBV4-3 with TRBJ2-5, with 11 bases matching TRBD1. V was clipped by 3 bases and J by 5 bases; unmatched bases: 2. The germline CDR1 and CDR2 sequences are LGHNA and YSLEER. The CDR3 sequence is 14 residues long.

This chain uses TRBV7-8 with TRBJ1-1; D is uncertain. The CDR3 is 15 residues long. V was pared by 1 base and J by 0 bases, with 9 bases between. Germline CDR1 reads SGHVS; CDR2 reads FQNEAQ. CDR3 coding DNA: TGTGCCAGCAGCTTAGAACTCAACCTGAACACTGAAGCTTTCTTT. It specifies CASSLELNLNTEAFF.

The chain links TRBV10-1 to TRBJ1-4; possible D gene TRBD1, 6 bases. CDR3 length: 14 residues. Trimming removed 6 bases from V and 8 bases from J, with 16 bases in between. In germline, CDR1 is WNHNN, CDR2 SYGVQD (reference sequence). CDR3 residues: CASSEGQGFEKLFF. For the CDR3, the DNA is TGCGCCAGCAGCGAGGGACAAGGCTTCGAAAAACTGTTTTTT.

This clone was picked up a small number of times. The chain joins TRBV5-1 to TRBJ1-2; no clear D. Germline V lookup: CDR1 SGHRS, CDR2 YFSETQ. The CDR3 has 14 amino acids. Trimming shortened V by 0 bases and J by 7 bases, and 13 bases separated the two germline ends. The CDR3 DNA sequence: TGCGCCAGCAGCTTGGCCGAGCCGACCCGTGGCTACACCTTC. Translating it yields CASSLAEPTRGYTF.

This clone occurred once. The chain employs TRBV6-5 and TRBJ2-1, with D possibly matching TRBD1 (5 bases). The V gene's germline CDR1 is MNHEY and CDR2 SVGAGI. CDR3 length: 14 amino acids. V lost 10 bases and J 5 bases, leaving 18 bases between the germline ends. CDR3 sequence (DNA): TGTGCCACCCGTCCGGCAGGGTCTAACAATGAGCAGTTCTTC. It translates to CATRPAGSNNEQFF.

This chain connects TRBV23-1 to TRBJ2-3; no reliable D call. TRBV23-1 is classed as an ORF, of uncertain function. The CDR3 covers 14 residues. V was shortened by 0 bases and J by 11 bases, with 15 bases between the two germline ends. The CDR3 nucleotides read TGCGCCAGCAGTCAATCCGGAGAGGACCTTAAGCAGTATTTT. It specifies CASSQSGEDLKQYF.

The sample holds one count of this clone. The DNA of the CDR3 is TGTGCCAGCAGTTTAGCTAGGTCAGAGCAGTTCTTC. Its protein product is CASSLARSEQFF. The chain uses TRBV12-3 or TRBV12-4 and TRBJ2-1; D not certain. The CDR3 is made up of 12 amino acids. V was trimmed by 0 bases and J by 10 bases, leaving 7 bases between them.

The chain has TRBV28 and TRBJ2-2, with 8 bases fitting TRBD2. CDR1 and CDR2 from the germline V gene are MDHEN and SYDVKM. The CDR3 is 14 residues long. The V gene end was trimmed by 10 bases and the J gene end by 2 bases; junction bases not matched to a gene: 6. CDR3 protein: CATKVAGNTGELFF. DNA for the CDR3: TGTGCCACCAAAGTAGCGGGAAACACCGGGGAGCTGTTTTTT.

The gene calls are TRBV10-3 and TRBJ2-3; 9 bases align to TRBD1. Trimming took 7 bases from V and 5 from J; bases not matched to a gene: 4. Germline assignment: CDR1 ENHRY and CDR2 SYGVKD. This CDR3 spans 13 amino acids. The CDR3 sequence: CAITGQGRDTQYF. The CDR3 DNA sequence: TGTGCCATCACGGGACAGGGTCGAGATACGCAGTATTTT.

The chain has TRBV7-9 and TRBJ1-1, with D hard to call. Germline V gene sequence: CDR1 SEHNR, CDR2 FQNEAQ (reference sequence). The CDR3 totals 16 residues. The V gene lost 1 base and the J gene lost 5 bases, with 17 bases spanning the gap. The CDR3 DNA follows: TGTGCCAGCAGCTTAGGGCGGGCCGGAGTGGGAACTGAAGCTTTCTTT. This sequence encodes CASSLGRAGVGTEAFF.

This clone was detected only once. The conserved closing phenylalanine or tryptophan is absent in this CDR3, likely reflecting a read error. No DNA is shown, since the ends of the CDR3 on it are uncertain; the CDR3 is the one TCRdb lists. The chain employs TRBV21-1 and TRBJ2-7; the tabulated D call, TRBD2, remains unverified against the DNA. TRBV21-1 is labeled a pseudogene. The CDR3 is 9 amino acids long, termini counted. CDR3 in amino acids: CASSSDSPS.

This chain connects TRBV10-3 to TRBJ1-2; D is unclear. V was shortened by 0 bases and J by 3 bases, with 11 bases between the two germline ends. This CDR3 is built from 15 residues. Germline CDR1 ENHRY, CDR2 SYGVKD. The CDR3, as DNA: TGTGCCATCAGTGAGTCGCCAGGTACCTACTATGGCTACACCTTC. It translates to CAISESPGTYYGYTF.

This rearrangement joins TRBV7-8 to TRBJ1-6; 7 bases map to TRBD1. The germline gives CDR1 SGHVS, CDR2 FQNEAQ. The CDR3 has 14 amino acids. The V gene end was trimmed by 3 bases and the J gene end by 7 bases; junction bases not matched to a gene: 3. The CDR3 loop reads CASSFQGGNSPLHF. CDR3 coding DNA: TGTGCCAGCAGCTTCCAGGGGGGGAATTCACCCCTCCACTTT.

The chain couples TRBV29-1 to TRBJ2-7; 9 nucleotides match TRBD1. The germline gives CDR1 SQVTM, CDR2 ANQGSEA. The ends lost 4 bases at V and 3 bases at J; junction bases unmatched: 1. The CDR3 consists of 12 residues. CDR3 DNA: TGCAGCGTTGGGGACAGGGACTACGAGCAGTACTTC. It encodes CSVGDRDYEQYF.

For the CDR3, the DNA is TGTGCGAGCGGGAGGGCGGTAGGGTACGAGCAGTACTTC. Translating it yields CASGRAVGYEQYF. The chain links TRBV12-3 or TRBV12-4 to TRBJ2-7; 10 positions agree with TRBD2. This CDR3 is 13 amino acids long.

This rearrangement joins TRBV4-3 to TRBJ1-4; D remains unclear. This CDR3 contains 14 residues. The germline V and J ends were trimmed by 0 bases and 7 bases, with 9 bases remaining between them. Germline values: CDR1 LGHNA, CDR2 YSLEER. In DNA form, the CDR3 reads TGCGCCAGCAGCCAAGATTTCACGGCTGAAAAACTGTTTTTT. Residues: CASSQDFTAEKLFF.

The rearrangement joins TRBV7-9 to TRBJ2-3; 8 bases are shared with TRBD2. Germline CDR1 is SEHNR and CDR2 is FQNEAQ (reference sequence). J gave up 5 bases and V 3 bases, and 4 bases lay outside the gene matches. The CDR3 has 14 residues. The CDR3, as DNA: TGTGCCAGCAGCTTCGGGACTAGGAAAGATACGCAGTATTTT. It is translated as CASSFGTRKDTQYF.

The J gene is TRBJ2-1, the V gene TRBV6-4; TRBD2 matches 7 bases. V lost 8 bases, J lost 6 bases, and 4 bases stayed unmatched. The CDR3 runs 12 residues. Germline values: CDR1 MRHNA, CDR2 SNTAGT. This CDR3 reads CASRGGGNEQFF. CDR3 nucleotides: TGTGCCAGCCGCGGCGGGGGCAATGAGCAGTTCTTC.

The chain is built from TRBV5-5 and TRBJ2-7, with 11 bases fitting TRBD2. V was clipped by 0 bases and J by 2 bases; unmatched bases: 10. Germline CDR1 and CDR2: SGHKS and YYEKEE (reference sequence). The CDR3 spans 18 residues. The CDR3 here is CASSLAELLAGETYEQYF. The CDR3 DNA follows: TGTGCCAGCAGCTTGGCCGAACTACTAGCGGGGGAAACCTACGAGCAGTACTTC.

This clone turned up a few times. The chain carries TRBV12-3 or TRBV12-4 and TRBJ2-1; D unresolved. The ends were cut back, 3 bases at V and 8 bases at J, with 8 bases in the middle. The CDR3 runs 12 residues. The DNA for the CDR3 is TGTGCCAGCAGTTTGTCTGCGGATGAGCAGTTCTTC. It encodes CASSLSADEQFF.

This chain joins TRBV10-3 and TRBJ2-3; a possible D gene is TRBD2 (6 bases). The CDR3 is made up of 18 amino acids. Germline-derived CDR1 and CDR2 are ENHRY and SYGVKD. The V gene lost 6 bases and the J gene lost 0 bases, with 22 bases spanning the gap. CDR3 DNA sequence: TGTGCCATCAGGGAGGGGCGTGAAGGCCCACCTAGCACAGATACGCAGTATTTT. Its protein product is CAIREGREGPPSTDTQYF.